This TCR beta chain was identified in a study of beta chain features in type 1 diabetes. The CDR3 is 17 amino acids. Germline V gene sequence: CDR1 MDHEN, CDR2 SYDVKM. Trimming took 4 bases from V and 5 from J, leaving 21 bases between them. Only a few counts were recorded for this clone. Sorting based on CD45RO/CCR7/CD25/CD127/CD95/CD27 separated CD4+ naive, central memory, regulatory and stem cell-like memory cells. Investigators reverse transcribed all isolated RNA, so they sequenced expressed TCRB transcripts. Clones were read by immunoSEQ multiplex PCR, and TCRdb kept only the in-frame ones, dropping some. The table records 300,000 to 350,000 clones, 7.5% to 9% of them present only once.

J is TRBJ2-1 and V is TRBV28; D may be TRBD1 (6 bases). This receptor was obtained from a woman in her late teens or twenties in good health. The sample taken for sequencing was central memory CD4+ T cells from blood. CDR3 protein: CASSSNRVGGLDNEQFF. The CDR3 bases are TGTGCCAGCAGTTCAAACAGGGTAGGAGGCCTAGACAATGAGCAGTTCTTC.